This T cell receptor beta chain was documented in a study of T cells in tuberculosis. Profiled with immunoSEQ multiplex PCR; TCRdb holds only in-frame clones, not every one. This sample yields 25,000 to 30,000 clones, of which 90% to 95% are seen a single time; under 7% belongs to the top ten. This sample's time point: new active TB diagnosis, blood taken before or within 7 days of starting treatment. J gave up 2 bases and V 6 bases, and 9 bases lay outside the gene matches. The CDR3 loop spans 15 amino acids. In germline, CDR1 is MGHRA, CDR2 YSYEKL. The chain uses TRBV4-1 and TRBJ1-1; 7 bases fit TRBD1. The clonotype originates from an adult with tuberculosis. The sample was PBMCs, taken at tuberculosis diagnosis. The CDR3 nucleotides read TGCGCCAGCAGGATCGGGGACAGAATAAACACTGAAGCTTTCTTT. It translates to CASRIGDRINTEAFF.